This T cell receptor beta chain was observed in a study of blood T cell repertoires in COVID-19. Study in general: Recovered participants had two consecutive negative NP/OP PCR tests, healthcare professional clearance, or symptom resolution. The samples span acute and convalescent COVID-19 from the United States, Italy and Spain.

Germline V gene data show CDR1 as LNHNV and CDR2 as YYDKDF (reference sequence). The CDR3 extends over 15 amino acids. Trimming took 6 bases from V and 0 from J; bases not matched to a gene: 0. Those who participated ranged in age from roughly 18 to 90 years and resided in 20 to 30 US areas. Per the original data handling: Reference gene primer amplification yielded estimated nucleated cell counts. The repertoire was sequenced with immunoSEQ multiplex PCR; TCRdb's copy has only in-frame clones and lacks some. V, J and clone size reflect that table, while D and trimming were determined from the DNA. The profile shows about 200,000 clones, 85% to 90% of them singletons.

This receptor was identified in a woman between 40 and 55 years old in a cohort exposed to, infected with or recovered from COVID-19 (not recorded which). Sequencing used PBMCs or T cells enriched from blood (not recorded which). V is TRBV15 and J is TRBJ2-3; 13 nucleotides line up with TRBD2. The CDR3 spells CATRTSGRSTDTQYF. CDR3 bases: TGTGCCACCAGGACTAGCGGGAGGAGCACAGATACGCAGTATTTT.